The sequence of this T cell receptor (beta chain) was determined in a study of human T cells and chemical hapten exposure. General study findings and limits: There was a positive correlation between PT1 expanded TCR counts and patch test score.

Time point specified: patch test 1, 2 weeks after DPC sensitization. Treatment in this sample: therapeutic diphenylcyclopropenone sensitization with weekly scalp DPC. Patch tests were applied only after blood draws. The study enrolled 18 to 70-year-old alopecia patients suitable for DPC. This clonotype was counted at least ten times. The antigen remains unidentified. Using its own MiXCR run on the RACE reads, TCRdb lists one record per CDR3 protein. Here the sample spans a few hundred thousand distinct CDR3 sequences, roughly 4.8% being singletons. The TCR comes from a woman aged 50 to 60 with alopecia areata. Some clones in this sample may be carry-over from other donors' samples. The starting material was whole blood, obtained in connection with sensitization to the hapten diphenylcyclopropenone (DPC).

CDR3 nucleotide sequence: TGTGCTAGTGGTTTTGGTTGGACAGGGAGGTATCAGCCCCAGCATTTT. This codes for CASGFGWTGRYQPQHF. The rearrangement uses TRBV12-5 and TRBJ1-5, with 8 positions matching TRBD1. CDR1 LGHNT and CDR2 FRNRAP come from the germline V gene. Trimming at V came to 3 bases and at J to 5 bases, leaving 9 bases not matched to a gene. The CDR3 contains 16 residues. Complete variable domain (other parts from reference TRBV12-5 and TRBJ1-5): DARVTQTPRHKVTEMGQEVTMRCQPILGHNTVFWYRQTMMQGLELLAYFRNRAPLDDSGMPKDRFSAEMPDATLATLKIQPSEPRDSAVYFCASGFGWTGRYQPQHFGDGTRLSIL.